This T cell receptor (beta chain) was sequenced for a study of cytomegalovirus exposure and HLA in healthy donors. Overall study results and limits: DRB1 had the most TCR associations and HLA-C the fewest, a later analysis found, with rates varying by HLA locus. Among the sequence variants, a highly shared cluster was likely an artifact of sequencing. Among CMV-associated TCR beta chains, most appeared HLA-restricted in a later analysis.

The PCR had 60 Vbeta and 13 Jbeta primers. Profiling relied on immunoSEQ multiplex PCR, and the TCRdb table lists in-frame clones only, not all of them. There are 55,000 to 85,000 clones in the sample, with over 1.5% held by the top ten. In regard to this clone: What it binds is not known.

This CDR3 has 15 residues. The germline V and J ends were trimmed by 2 bases and 2 bases, with 12 bases remaining between them. Germline V gene sequence: CDR1 SQVTM, CDR2 ANQGSEA. This rearrangement joins TRBV29-1 to TRBJ2-2, with D possibly TRBD1 on 6 matching bases. Sequences were obtained from PBMCs. This receptor was taken from a young woman in good health and CMV-seronegative. This CDR3 is CSVERFRGNTGELFF. In nucleotides, the CDR3 is TGCAGCGTTGAACGTTTCAGGGGCAACACCGGGGAGCTGTTTTTT.